This TCR beta chain came from a study of shared clonotypes between healthy human individuals (dated by TCRdb to 2018 to 2021). Notes on the research overall: The cohort comprised two women and a few men aged 18 to 49 years. Blood TCR repertoires of five healthy adults were deeply sequenced to estimate repertoire size and the extent of clonotype sharing between individuals. For each donor, CD4 naive and CD4 memory were each run on three plates, CD8 naive on two plates, and CD8 memory on one plate. Libraries were prepared and TCR repertoires were sequenced by different laboratories using diverse techniques, in order to increase sequencing depth and limit assay-specific biases. Each donor's leukapheresis produced roughly between roughly 0.85 and 10 billion PBMCs. General conclusions and limits of the study: Sampling was limited to blood, and TCR repertoires in tissue likely differ from TCR repertoires in blood. Across a few donors, about 5.2% of naive CD4, 3% to 3.5% of naive CD8, under 2.5% of memory CD4, and over 0.35% of memory CD8 clonotypes were shared. Estimated clonotype richness was generally larger for naive than for memory subsets. Clonotypes shared by all four sorted-subset donors showed higher generation probabilities than non-shared clonotypes. The small number of donors limited the genetic and exposure-history diversity represented. Pairwise subsampling led to the expectation that sequencing depth would affect the degree of clonotype sharing among donors. Rarefaction of sorted-subset datasets indicated incomplete sequencing despite the large sequencing depth.

Using the deep immunoSEQ assay, TCR CDR3 regions were amplified from genomic DNA by multiplex PCR. Genomic DNA extracted from each cell subset was distributed evenly over all wells of several immunoSEQ 96-well plates, and each plate served as one replicate. For sorted subsets, each replicate PCR was loaded with 150 to 250 ng genomic DNA, equivalent to approximately 27,000 T cell genomes. Purified libraries were quantified with a Qubit 3.0 fluorometer, sized on a Bioanalyzer 2100, and re-quantified with the KAPA Library Quantification kit. Each immunoSEQ 96-well plate was sequenced on its own single-read 150-cycle Illumina NextSeq 550 flow cell. From the authors' description of their analysis: The immunoSEQ output contained only junctional sequences without quality scores, so filtering could not match that applied to full-length reads. To assign V/J genes and CDR3, sequences were annotated against IMGT germline references using PyIR, a Python wrapper for IgBLAST v1.9. Reads were removed for weak V/J assignments (E-value above 1e-6), missing CDR3, stop codons, out-of-frame junctions, or ambiguous translated residues. A V3J clonotype was defined by an identical inferred V gene, J gene, and CDR3 amino acid sequence. Percentage overlap between repertoires was computed as shared unique clonotypes divided by the size of the smaller repertoire. Three approaches were used to assess repertoire richness: RTK rarefaction, the Chao1 estimator, and Recon v2.1 estimates of unobserved clonotypes. Generation probabilities were computed with OLGA for all TCRbeta clonotypes obtained by the gDNA method from several donors. TCRdb limited this immuneACCESS table to in-frame rearrangements with V and J called. A share of clones is missing; checked studies link under half to unresolved V genes, and the rest is unexplained. V and J calls and clone size are those listed in that table; D and trimming were worked out from the DNA. This sample lists about 580,000 clones; nearly 98% were detected once. In total, the top ten clones hold 0.3% of the sample.

V drops 5 bases and J drops 3 bases, leaving 10 bases in between. The CDR3, cysteine through phenylalanine, is 13 amino acids long. This entry keeps only the CDR3 DNA: 39 bases, framed from base 1. CDR1 and CDR2, per the germline V gene (reference sequence), are MNHEY and SMNVEV. Remarks on this clone: Its antigen is not yet known. Per-base qualities were not stored, and no clone one base away is much larger.

CD8 naive samples consisted of CD45RO-negative cells that were positively selected for CCR7, yielding a CD45RA+CCR7+ population without TemRA cells. The donors were healthy, HIV-negative adults with no recently reported acute infections or vaccinations. Only Caucasian adults living in Nashville, Tennessee, USA were represented among the donors. Blood was obtained by leukapheresis, after which PBMCs were separated by Ficoll-Histopaque density gradient centrifugation and cryopreserved in liquid nitrogen vapor phase. Analytical flow cytometry was used to check the purity and quantity of every magnetically sorted T cell population. Each sorted fraction had its genomic DNA isolated and then quantified by UV absorbance on a Nanodrop 2000c.

The clonotype originates from a man under 40 in good health. The sequenced sample consisted of naive CD8+ T cells sorted from blood. The meaning of the sample's cell subset or site label: CD45RA+CCR7+. The chain is made from TRBV27 and TRBJ1-2; tentative D gene TRBD1, with 5 bases matching. The DNA sequence follows: TGTGCCAGCAGTGTGGGGCTAGACTATGGCTACACCTTC. Translation gives CASSVGLDYGYTF.